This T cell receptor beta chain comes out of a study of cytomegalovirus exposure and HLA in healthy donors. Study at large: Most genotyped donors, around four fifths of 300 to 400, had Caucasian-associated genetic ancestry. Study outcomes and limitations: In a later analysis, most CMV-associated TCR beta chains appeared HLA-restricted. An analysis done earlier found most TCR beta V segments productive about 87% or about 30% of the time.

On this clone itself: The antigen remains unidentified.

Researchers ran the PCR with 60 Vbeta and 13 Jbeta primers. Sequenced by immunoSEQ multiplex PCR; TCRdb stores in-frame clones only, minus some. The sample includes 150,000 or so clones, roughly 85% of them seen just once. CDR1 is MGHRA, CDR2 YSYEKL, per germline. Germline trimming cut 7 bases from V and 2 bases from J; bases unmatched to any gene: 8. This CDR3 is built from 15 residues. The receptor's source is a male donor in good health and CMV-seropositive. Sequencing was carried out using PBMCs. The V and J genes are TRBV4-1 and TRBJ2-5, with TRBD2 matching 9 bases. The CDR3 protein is CASMERGAGQETQYF. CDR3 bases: TGCGCCAGCATGGAGCGGGGGGCTGGGCAAGAGACCCAGTACTTC.